Each of the 23 T cell receptor beta chains below was sequenced from the same sample in a study of naive and memory T cell subsets. The SP2 primer and nested alpha and beta constant region primers amplified ligated cDNA in four rounds. A single record per CDR3 protein comes from TCRdb applying MiXCR to the 5' RACE reads. The profile shows about 56,000 distinct CDR3 sequences, roughly 7.5% of them singletons. TCR cDNA received a 3' ligated oligonucleotide that carried a UMI. The receptors derive from a female donor in good health.

This rearrangement joins TRBV6-2 or TRBV6-3 to TRBJ2-7; D unresolved. CDR3 length: 13 amino acids. The V gene's germline CDR1 is MNHEY and CDR2 SVGEGT. Deletions cut 9 bases from V and 3 bases from J, with 15 bases between. CDR3 amino acids: CASRKTPGYEQYF. The CDR3 DNA reads TGTGCCAGTAGGAAAACTCCAGGCTACGAGCAGTACTTC.

In the case of this clonotype: This may come from a read error, since a much larger clone is one base off. V gene TRBV4-1 combines with J gene TRBJ1-1; no reliable D call. The CDR3 consists of 18 residues. Germline lookup yields CDR1 MGHRA and CDR2 YSYEKL. V lost 0 bases, J lost 1 base, and 18 bases lay in between. As DNA, the CDR3 is TGCGCCAGCAGCCAAGATCGGGGAGTTACTTTTAGGAACACTGAAGCTTTCTTT. This gives the protein CASSQDRGVTFRNTEAFF.

This clonotype has a count of ten or more. The chain joins TRBV12-3 or TRBV12-4 to TRBJ1-5, with D possibly TRBD1 on 5 matching bases. CDR3 length equals 14 residues. Trimming took off 3 bases at V and 6 bases at J, with 12 bases between the two ends. The CDR3 loop reads CASSFGPQGQPQHF. In DNA form, the CDR3 reads TGTGCCAGCAGTTTTGGGCCCCAGGGTCAGCCCCAGCATTTT.

This clonotype was detected a few times. V gene TRBV12-3 or TRBV12-4 combines with J gene TRBJ1-2, with D possibly TRBD1 on 5 matching bases. Deletions cut 3 bases from V and 4 bases from J, with 12 bases between. The CDR3 runs 14 residues. The DNA for the CDR3 is TGTGCCAGCAGTTTTCAGGGTAAACCCTATGGCTACACCTTC. Amino acid sequence: CASSFQGKPYGYTF.

The chain joins TRBV6-5 to TRBJ2-7, with D perhaps being TRBD1 or TRBD2 (6 bases each). The V end lost 5 bases, the J end lost 7 bases, and 15 bases lay between the germline ends. This CDR3 is 13 amino acids long. The germline V gene encodes CDR1 MNHEY and CDR2 SVGAGI. The CDR3 loop reads CASSPPGGHEQYF. The DNA of the CDR3 is TGTGCCAGCAGTCCACCCGGGGGCCATGAGCAGTACTTC.

This chain uses TRBV4-2 with TRBJ2-3, with D possibly matching TRBD2 (7 bases). This CDR3 spans 18 amino acids. V was shortened by 1 base and J by 6 bases, with 23 bases between the two germline ends. The germline V gene has CDR1 LGHNA and CDR2 YNFKEQ. The CDR3 reads CASSQVGFAGANEDTQYF. CDR3 DNA sequence: TGTGCCAGCAGCCAAGTGGGCTTCGCGGGGGCCAACGAGGATACGCAGTATTTT.

This clonotype was recorded once. The junction shows a germline mismatch at one end, possibly a read error. The rearrangement joins TRBV12-3 or TRBV12-4 to TRBJ1-1; D unclear. The CDR3 runs to 14 residues. CDR3 loop: CERSLDLKRNEDLF. The CDR3 DNA reads TGTGAAAGAAGTTTAGACCTAAAAAGGAATGAAGATTTATTT.

This clonotype was detected ten times or more. The rearrangement links TRBV28 to TRBJ1-2, with D possibly being TRBD1 (6 bases). V dropped 8 bases and J dropped 4 bases, with 20 bases sitting between them. Germline V gene lookup returns CDR1 MDHEN and CDR2 SYDVKM. This CDR3 is 15 amino acids long. The CDR3 DNA reads as TGTGCCAGCGGCGGTCAGGGGACATACGGCTATGGCTACACCTTC. It translates to CASGGQGTYGYGYTF.

This clonotype was counted many times. The chain links TRBV9 to TRBJ2-5, with 11 nucleotides matching TRBD2. Germline loops: CDR1 SGDLS, CDR2 YYNGEE. The CDR3 extends over 15 amino acids. V was clipped by 2 bases and J by 5 bases; unmatched bases: 5. Written as DNA, the CDR3 is TGTGCCAGCAGCGTTAGCGGGGGGGCCTGGGAGACCCAGTACTTC. It yields the protein CASSVSGGAWETQYF. The entire variable domain, with the rest obtained from reference TRBV9 and TRBJ2-5, is as follows: DSGVTQTPKHLITATGQRVTLRCSPRSGDLSVYWYQQSLDQGLQFLIQYYNGEERAKGNILERFSAQQFPDLHSELNLSSLELGDSALYFCASSVSGGAWETQYFGPGTRLLVL.

The genes are TRBV7-8 and TRBJ2-5; D unclear. CDR3 length: 12 amino acids. Between the trimmed V and J ends, which lost 7 bases and 4 bases, there was a span of 10 bases. Germline values: CDR1 SGHVS, CDR2 FQNEAQ. CDR3 region: CASTPPGETQYF. The CDR3 bases are TGTGCCAGCACTCCGCCCGGAGAGACCCAGTACTTC.

In regard to this clonotype: Mismatch with germline at one junction end may stem from a read error. The chain combines TRBV2 with TRBJ1-2, with TRBD1 as a possible D gene (6 bases). Germline loops: CDR1 SNHLY, CDR2 FYNNEI. The CDR3 totals 14 residues. The CDR3 region is CASSEANRAYGDTF. Here the CDR3 DNA reads TGTGCCAGCAGTGAAGCCAACAGGGCTTATGGCGACACCTTC.

The V gene is TRBV18, the J gene TRBJ2-7; 8 nucleotides line up with TRBD1. Per germline, CDR1 KGHSH and CDR2 LQKENI. V gave up 2 bases and J gave up 4 bases; unmatched junction bases: 4. This CDR3 contains 14 residues. The CDR3 spells CASSPTTGEYEQYF. Written as DNA, the CDR3 is TGTGCCAGCTCACCAACGACAGGGGAGTACGAGCAGTACTTC.

This clonotype was seen only a few times. This sequence joins TRBV7-9 and TRBJ2-1; D is possibly TRBD2 (5 bases). The CDR3 extends over 17 amino acids. The germline gives CDR1 SEHNR, CDR2 FQNEAQ (reference sequence). The V and J ends lost 5 bases and 6 bases respectively, with 23 bases between them. The CDR3 DNA reads as TGTGCCAGCAGCCCCCAAAATTTAGCGCTAGCCGTCAATGAGCAGTTCTTC. Its translation: CASSPQNLALAVNEQFF.

In this sample, this clonotype turned up a few times. The chain recombines TRBV4-3 with TRBJ1-6; TRBD1 is a possible D gene (6 bases). CDR3 size: 16 residues. CDR1 and CDR2 (germline): LGHNA, YSLEER. The V end was cut by 0 bases, the J end by 7 bases, with 13 bases between. CDR3 sequence (DNA): TGCGCCAGCAGCCAAGATAGGGGGGTGGGCAATTCACCCCTCCACTTT. It specifies CASSQDRGVGNSPLHF.

This clonotype was counted at least ten times. The chain recombines TRBV11-2 with TRBJ1-4, with a possible D match to TRBD1 (5 bases). Germline-derived CDR1 and CDR2 are SGHAT and FQNNGV. The CDR3 length is 14 residues. V was clipped by 5 bases and J by 5 bases, with 12 bases between them. In DNA form, the CDR3 reads TGTGCCAGCAGCCTGGGACGGGGAAATGAAAAACTGTTTTTT. Translating it yields CASSLGRGNEKLFF.

This clonotype showed up just a few times. The genes are TRBV6-2 or TRBV6-3 and TRBJ1-5, with D possibly TRBD1 on 5 matching bases. V shed 0 bases and J shed 0 bases, with 12 bases lying between them. Germline V gene sequence: CDR1 MNHEY, CDR2 SVGEGT. This CDR3 region has 17 residues. CDR3: CASSYSTRAGSNQPQHF. CDR3 nucleotides: TGTGCCAGCAGTTACTCGACCAGGGCTGGTAGCAATCAGCCCCAGCATTTT.

Details on this clonotype: A read error may be the cause here, since a much bigger clone is one base away. V is TRBV28 and J is TRBJ2-7, with TRBD2 matching over 8 bases. The CDR3 is 17 residues long. CDR1 is MDHEN, CDR2 SYDVKM, per germline. CDR3 in amino acids: CDSRTGIGGGRMYEQYF. The DNA of the CDR3 is TGTGACAGCAGGACCGGTATCGGGGGGGGCCGGATGTACGAGCAGTACTTC.

The V call is TRBV11-1, the J call TRBJ2-6; D is uncertain. This CDR3 contains 16 residues. Between the trimmed V and J ends, which lost 2 bases and 3 bases, there was a span of 11 bases. Germline V gene data show CDR1 as SGHAT and CDR2 as FQDESV (reference sequence). The CDR3 sequence: CASSLTQRSGANVLTF. The DNA of the CDR3 is TGTGCCAGCAGCTTAACCCAGAGAAGTGGGGCCAACGTCCTGACTTTC.

This clonotype came up many times. The chain recombines TRBV6-6 with TRBJ2-7, with a tentative D call TRBD2 (7 bases). The V and J ends lost 7 bases and 7 bases respectively, with 11 bases between them. The CDR3 spans 11 residues. Germline CDR1 is MNHNY and CDR2 is SVGAGI (reference sequence). The CDR3 spells CASTEGGEQYF. The CDR3, as DNA: TGTGCCAGCACCGAGGGGGGGGAGCAGTACTTC.

A remark on this clonotype: Relative to the germline gene, one junction end is altered; a read error may explain this. The V call is TRBV28, the J call TRBJ1-2; D unclear. The CDR3 extends over 12 amino acids. CDR1 and CDR2 from the germline V gene are MDHEN and SYDVKM. CDR3 DNA sequence: TGTGCCAGCAGGTTGCGGGAAAGTGGCGACACCTTC. This encodes CASRLRESGDTF.

This clonotype was seen a few times. V is TRBV21-1 and J is TRBJ2-2. TRBV21-1 represents a pseudogene. The CDR3 is 15 amino acids. The CDR3 nucleotides are TGTGCCAGCAGCAAAGTTCCCAGGAACACCGGGGAGCTGTTTTTT. Translation gives CASSKVPRNTGELFF.

The chain recombines TRBV20-1 with TRBJ2-1, with TRBD2 matching 8 bases. Looked up from germline, CDR1 is DFQATT and CDR2 is SNEGSKA (reference sequence). Trimming at V came to 0 bases and at J to 9 bases, leaving 13 bases not matched to a gene. This CDR3 is 16 amino acids long. DNA for the CDR3: TGCAGTGCTAGAGATGCCCCAGCGGGGGACCATGGTGAGCAGTTCTTC. Protein product: CSARDAPAGDHGEQFF.

The chain links TRBV6-6 to TRBJ2-7; possible D gene TRBD1, 5 bases. The germline V and J ends were trimmed by 7 bases and 3 bases, with 16 bases remaining between them. Germline CDR1 and CDR2: MNHNY and SVGAGI (reference sequence). The CDR3 length is 14 residues. This CDR3 is CASNPADRYYEQYF. CDR3 nucleotide sequence: TGTGCCAGCAACCCCGCAGACAGATACTACGAGCAGTACTTC.